What follows are 26 T cell receptor beta chains derived from one specimen sequenced in a study of T cells in Graves' hyperthyroidism and ophthalmopathy (dated by TCRdb to about 2019). The library was generated by multiplex PCR. Reads for this sample came from an Illumina HiSeq 2000. TCR beta CDR3 regions were amplified from RNA transcripts. The first round of RT-PCR for the TCR CDR3 was performed with the HTBI primer set and the Qiagen OneStep RT-PCR kit. TCRdb redid the processing of the public reads, applying fastp at Q25 and MiXCR, and retained in-frame beta chains. All rows with the same CDR3 protein become a single entry with the most common DNA and genes. The sample table records 250,000 to 300,000 distinct CDR3 sequences; around 20% of these occur just once. The ten largest clones represent approximately 37% of the sample. The specimen sequenced was blood. The source is a man in his fifties with Graves' ophthalmopathy.

This clonotype came up many times. DNA of the CDR3: TGTGCCAGCAGTTTGGAACGATATAGCTCCTACAATGAGCAGTTCTTC. Translation: CASSLERYSSYNEQFF. The chain couples TRBV6-1 to TRBJ2-1; no definite D call. Between the trimmed V and J ends, which lost 5 bases and 0 bases, there was a span of 14 bases. Germline V CDR1 and CDR2: MNHNS, SASEGT. This CDR3 contains 16 residues.

This clonotype was recorded many times. The genes are TRBV7-3 and TRBJ1-1; TRBD1 might be the D (5 bases). V lost 3 bases to trimming and J lost 6 bases, with 11 bases between them. Germline V gives CDR1 SGHTA, CDR2 FQGTGA. This CDR3 is built from 13 residues. The CDR3 coding sequence is TGTGCCAGCAGCTTCGGGGGGAATGCTGAAGCTTTCTTT. This encodes CASSFGGNAEAFF.

This rearrangement joins TRBV12-3 or TRBV12-4 to TRBJ2-5; D remains ambiguous. This CDR3 is built from 14 residues. V was shortened by 1 base and J by 1 base, with 7 bases between the two germline ends. In DNA, the CDR3 is TGTGCCAGCAGTTTAGTGCAGTTCCAAGAGACCCAGTACTTC. Its protein is CASSLVQFQETQYF.

CDR3 protein: CASSLGGIEKLFF. Here the CDR3 DNA reads TGTGCCAGCAGTTTAGGAGGGATCGAAAAACTGTTTTTT. The J gene is TRBJ1-4, the V gene TRBV27; the D is unclear. Looked up from germline, CDR1 is MNHEY and CDR2 is SMNVEV (reference sequence). Trimming took 2 bases from V and 8 from J, leaving 9 bases between them. The CDR3 totals 13 residues.

V usage is TRBV6-1 and J usage is TRBJ2-5; the match to TRBD1 covers 10 bases. The trim removed 7 bases at V and 5 bases at J, leaving 7 bases unmatched. There are 14 residues in the CDR3. Germline loops: CDR1 MNHNS, CDR2 SASEGT. As DNA, the CDR3 is TGTGCCAGCAACCTGGACAGGGGGAGGGAGACCCAGTACTTC. This encodes CASNLDRGRETQYF.

The chain employs TRBV28 and TRBJ2-3; 14 nucleotides align to TRBD2. CDR1 and CDR2 from the germline V gene are MDHEN and SYDVKM. The CDR3 consists of 17 residues. The J segment lost 3 bases and the V segment lost 5 bases, leaving 7 bases of the junction unmatched. Written as DNA, the CDR3 is TGTGCCAGCAGTGCCGGGACTAGCGGGAGTAGGACAGATACGCAGTATTTT. It codes for CASSAGTSGSRTDTQYF.

This chain connects TRBV5-4 to TRBJ2-7; 7 nucleotides match TRBD2. V shed 0 bases and J 2 bases; nucleotides not matched to a gene: 5. This CDR3 region has 15 residues. Germline V lookup: CDR1 SGHNT, CDR2 YYREEE (reference sequence). Here the CDR3 DNA reads TGTGCCAGCAGCTTGGACCTAGCGGAGGCCTACGAGCAGTACTTC. This gives the protein CASSLDLAEAYEQYF. The variable domain in full, completed from reference TRBV5-4 and TRBJ2-7, reads ETGVTQSPTHLIKTRGQQVTLRCSSQSGHNTVSWYQQALGQGPQFIFQYYREEENGRGNFPPRFSGLQFPNYSSELNVNALELDDSALYLCASSLDLAEAYEQYFGPGTRLTVT.

This rearrangement joins TRBV6-1 to TRBJ1-6, with 7 bases lining up with TRBD1. V gave up 2 bases and J gave up 5 bases; unmatched junction bases: 6. The germline V gene encodes CDR1 MNHNS and CDR2 SASEGT. The CDR3 runs to 16 residues. The CDR3 DNA reads TGTGCCAGCAGTGAAAGGACACAGGGGAATAATTCACCCCTCCACTTT. Its translation: CASSERTQGNNSPLHF.

This clonotype was picked up many times. The gene calls are TRBV7-8 and TRBJ2-1; the match to TRBD2 covers 12 bases. CDR1 is SGHVS and CDR2 is FQNEAQ in the germline V gene. This CDR3 is built from 19 residues. The V gene end was trimmed by 0 bases and the J gene end by 10 bases; junction bases not matched to a gene: 16. CDR3 sequence: CASSLARTLAGGSLGEQFF. CDR3 sequence (DNA): TGTGCCAGCAGCTTAGCGCGAACACTAGCGGGAGGTTCCTTGGGGGAGCAGTTCTTC.

V gene TRBV6-1 combines with J gene TRBJ1-2, with D unclear. V shed 8 bases and J shed 3 bases, with 22 bases lying between them. The CDR3 covers 16 residues. Per the germline V gene, CDR1 is MNHNS and CDR2 is SASEGT. The CDR3 DNA reads TGTGCCAGCTACCATACCCTTGCGAAATTGGACTATGGCTACACCTTC. It translates to CASYHTLAKLDYGYTF.

This clonotype was recorded many times. V gene TRBV20-1 combines with J gene TRBJ2-7, with TRBD2 matching over 9 bases. The CDR3 extends over 15 amino acids. The V gene end was trimmed by 0 bases and the J gene end by 0 bases; junction bases not matched to a gene: 3. Germline V lookup: CDR1 DFQATT, CDR2 SNEGSKA (reference sequence). The CDR3, as DNA: TGCAGTGCTAGAGATGGCGGGAGGGCCTCCTACGAGCAGTACTTC. This gives the protein CSARDGGRASYEQYF.

The chain couples TRBV5-1 to TRBJ1-5; the D is unclear. Germline V lookup: CDR1 SGHRS, CDR2 YFSETQ. Deletions cut 0 bases from V and 6 bases from J, with 10 bases between. The CDR3 runs 14 residues. CDR3 sequence: CASSLDSDAQPQHF. CDR3 sequence (DNA): TGCGCCAGCAGCTTGGATTCGGACGCTCAGCCCCAGCATTTT. The full variable domain, in which reference TRBV5-1 and TRBJ1-5 provide the parts outside the CDR3, is KAGVTQTPRYLIKTRGQQVTLSCSPISGHRSVSWYQQTPGQGLQFLFEYFSETQRNKGNFPGRFSGRQFSNSRSEMNVSTLELGDSALYLCASSLDSDAQPQHFGDGTRLSIL.

This clonotype was observed at least ten times. The chain links TRBV5-1 to TRBJ2-2; D gene uncertain. The CDR3 runs 12 residues. CDR1 SGHRS and CDR2 YFSETQ come from the germline V gene. V was trimmed by 2 bases and J by 5 bases, leaving 4 bases between them. In DNA form, the CDR3 reads TGCGCCAGCAGCTTTAGTACCGGGGAGCTGTTTTTT. Translated: CASSFSTGELFF.

The chain is built from TRBV6-5 and TRBJ1-1; D gene unclear. The CDR3 has 16 residues. In germline, CDR1 is MNHEY, CDR2 SVGAGI. V dropped 6 bases and J dropped 2 bases, with 19 bases sitting between them. CDR3 DNA: TGTGCCAGCAGCTACGGGGTTTCTCGGAGAAACACTGAAGCTTTCTTT. Translated, it gives CASSYGVSRRNTEAFF.

This clonotype has ten or more counts. The gene calls are TRBV11-2 and TRBJ2-1; D not resolved. Trimming stripped 0 bases from V and 3 bases from J, with 12 bases between. This CDR3 region has 16 residues. CDR1 is SGHAT, CDR2 FQNNGV, per germline. The CDR3 here is CASSLDHRLHYNEQFF. The CDR3 nucleotides are TGTGCCAGCAGCTTAGATCATCGGCTACACTACAATGAGCAGTTCTTC.

This clonotype was seen many times. This chain joins TRBV11-2 and TRBJ1-1; possible D gene TRBD1, 5 bases. CDR3 size: 13 residues. Germline V lookup: CDR1 SGHAT, CDR2 FQNNGV. V was pared by 3 bases and J by 1 base, with 6 bases between. The chain's CDR3 is CASSLGPNTEAFF. The CDR3 nucleotides are TGTGCCAGCAGCTTGGGACCGAACACTGAAGCTTTCTTT.

This sequence joins TRBV5-1 and TRBJ2-5; D may be TRBD2 (5 bases). The germline CDR1 and CDR2 sequences are SGHRS and YFSETQ. This CDR3 contains 15 residues. The germline V and J ends were trimmed by 0 bases and 7 bases, with 16 bases remaining between them. The DNA for the CDR3 is TGCGCCAGCAGCTTGGATCCGACTATGGGTGGGACCCAGTACTTC. This codes for CASSLDPTMGGTQYF.

This clonotype was counted at least ten times. The chain joins TRBV18 to TRBJ1-1, with 7 bases that match TRBD1. The V and J ends lost 1 base and 0 bases, in that order; junction bases with no gene match: 5. This CDR3 spans 16 amino acids. CDR1 and CDR2 (germline): KGHSH, LQKENI. CDR3 residues: CASSPRDRDMNTEAFF. The CDR3 DNA reads as TGTGCCAGCTCACCACGGGACAGAGATATGAACACTGAAGCTTTCTTT.

The chain has TRBV29-1 and TRBJ2-3; TRBD2 might be the D (5 bases). The CDR3 length is 11 residues. Germline V gene sequence: CDR1 SQVTM, CDR2 ANQGSEA. Trimming pared 6 bases from V and 4 bases from J, leaving 8 bases between. CDR3 DNA: TGCAGCGTAATGGAGGCAGATACGCAGTATTTT. It codes for CSVMEADTQYF.

This clonotype was detected only a few times. The rearrangement links TRBV6-1 to TRBJ2-3; D ambiguous. Germline loops: CDR1 MNHNS, CDR2 SASEGT. The length of the CDR3 is 13 residues. V was shortened by 3 bases and J by 7 bases, with 11 bases between the two germline ends. In DNA, the CDR3 is TGTGCCAGCAGTGACGGGCTAATCAATACGCAGTATTTT. It codes for CASSDGLINTQYF.

As to this clonotype: A much larger clone differs from this one at a single base, so this may be a read error. This rearrangement joins TRBV28 to TRBJ2-7, with D tentatively TRBD1 (6 bases). Germline V gene lookup returns CDR1 MDHEN and CDR2 SYDVKM. CDR3 length: 12 residues. Trimming removed 6 bases from V and 8 bases from J, with 14 bases in between. In DNA form, the CDR3 reads TGTGCCAGCAGACAGGGTAGTGGCAAGCAGTACTTC. Amino acids: CASRQGSGKQYF. Full variable domain (rest looked up from reference TRBV28 and TRBJ2-7): DVKVTQSSRYLVKRTGEKVFLECVQDMDHENMFWYRQDPGLGLRLIYFSYDVKMKEKGDIPEGYSVSREKKERFSLILESASTNQTSMYLCASRQGSGKQYFGPGTRLTVT.

The V gene is TRBV27, the J gene TRBJ1-4; the D gene is possibly TRBD1 (6 bases). Germline CDR1 is MNHEY and CDR2 is SMNVEV (reference sequence). The CDR3 runs to 15 residues. V dropped 6 bases and J dropped 8 bases, with 19 bases sitting between them. CDR3 sequence: CASRHGRGVGEKLFF. The CDR3 nucleotides read TGTGCCAGCAGGCACGGGAGGGGGGTTGGGGAAAAACTGTTTTTT.

The chain joins TRBV7-3 to TRBJ1-4; no clear D gene. Trimming removed 4 bases at V and 0 bases at J, with 21 bases between. The CDR3 is made up of 19 amino acids. Germline values: CDR1 SGHTA, CDR2 FQGTGA. Here the CDR3 DNA reads TGTGCCAGCAGCTCCACCCCGGGAACCGCTGGCCCAACTAATGAAAAACTGTTTTTT. This gives the protein CASSSTPGTAGPTNEKLFF.

This clonotype was seen many times. V gene TRBV2 combines with J gene TRBJ1-6; D unclear. This CDR3 is built from 15 residues. With 4 bases removed from V and 6 bases from J, the gap between germline ends came to 13 bases. Germline values: CDR1 SNHLY, CDR2 FYNNEI. CDR3 nucleotide sequence: TGTGCCAGCAGTGGGACGGTGGCCCTTAATTCACCCCTCCACTTT. Encoded protein: CASSGTVALNSPLHF.

Many counts were recorded for this clonotype. The chain has TRBV2 and TRBJ2-7; D possibly corresponds to TRBD2 (6 bases). This CDR3 comprises 13 residues. Between the trimmed V and J ends, which lost 6 bases and 7 bases, there was a span of 16 bases. Germline CDR1 is SNHLY and CDR2 is FYNNEI. This CDR3 reads CASRVSRGLEQYF. The CDR3 DNA reads as TGTGCCAGCAGGGTTAGCCGAGGACTAGAGCAGTACTTC.

This clonotype has only a few counts. The chain couples TRBV2 to TRBJ2-1, with 8 bases that match TRBD1. The CDR3 contains 15 residues. The germline V gene has CDR1 SNHLY and CDR2 FYNNEI. J gave up 7 bases and V 7 bases, and 12 bases lay outside the gene matches. The DNA for the CDR3 is TGTGCCAGCAAGATACAGGGGGATAATAGGAATGAGCAGTTCTTC. This encodes CASKIQGDNRNEQFF.